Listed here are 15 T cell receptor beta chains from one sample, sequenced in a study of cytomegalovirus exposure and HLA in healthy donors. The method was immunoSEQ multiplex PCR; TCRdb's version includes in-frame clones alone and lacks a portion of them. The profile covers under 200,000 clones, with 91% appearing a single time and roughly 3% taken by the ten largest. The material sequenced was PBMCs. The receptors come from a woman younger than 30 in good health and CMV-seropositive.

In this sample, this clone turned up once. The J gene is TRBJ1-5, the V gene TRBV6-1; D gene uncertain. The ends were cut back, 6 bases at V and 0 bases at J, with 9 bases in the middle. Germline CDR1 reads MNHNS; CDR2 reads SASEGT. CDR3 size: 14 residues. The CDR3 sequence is CASSFADSNQPQHF. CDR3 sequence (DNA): TGTGCCAGCAGCTTCGCGGATAGCAATCAGCCCCAGCATTTT.

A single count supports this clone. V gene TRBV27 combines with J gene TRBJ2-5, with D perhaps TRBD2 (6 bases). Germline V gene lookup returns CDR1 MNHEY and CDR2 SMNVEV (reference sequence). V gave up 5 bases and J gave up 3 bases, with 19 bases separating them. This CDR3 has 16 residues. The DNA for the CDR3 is TGTGCCAGCAGTCCACTAGCTCGCGCACGGGAAGAGACCCAGTACTTC. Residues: CASSPLARAREETQYF.

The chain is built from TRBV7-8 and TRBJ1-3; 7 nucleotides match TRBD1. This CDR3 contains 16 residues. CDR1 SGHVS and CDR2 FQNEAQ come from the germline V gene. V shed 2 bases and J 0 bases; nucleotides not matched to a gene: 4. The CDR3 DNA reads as TGTGCCAGCAGCTTAAGGGACAGACTCTCTGGAAACACCATATATTTT. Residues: CASSLRDRLSGNTIYF.

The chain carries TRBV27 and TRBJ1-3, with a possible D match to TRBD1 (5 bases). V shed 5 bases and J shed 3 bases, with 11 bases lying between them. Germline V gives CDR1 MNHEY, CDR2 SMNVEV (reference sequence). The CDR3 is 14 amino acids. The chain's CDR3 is CASSPQGLGNTIYF. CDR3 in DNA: TGTGCCAGCAGTCCTCAGGGTCTTGGAAACACCATATATTTT.

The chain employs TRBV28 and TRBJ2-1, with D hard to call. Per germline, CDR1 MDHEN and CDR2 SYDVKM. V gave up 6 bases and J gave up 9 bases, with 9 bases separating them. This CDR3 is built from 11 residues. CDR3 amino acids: CASRRYPEQFF. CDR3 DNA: TGTGCCAGCAGGCGCTATCCTGAGCAGTTCTTC.

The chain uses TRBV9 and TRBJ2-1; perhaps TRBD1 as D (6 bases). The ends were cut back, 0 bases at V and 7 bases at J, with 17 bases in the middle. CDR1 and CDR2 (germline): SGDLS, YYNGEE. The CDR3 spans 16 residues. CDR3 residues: CASSVEGVEVGNEQFF. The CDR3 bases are TGTGCCAGCAGCGTAGAGGGGGTCGAGGTGGGGAATGAGCAGTTCTTC. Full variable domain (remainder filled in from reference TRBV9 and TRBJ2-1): DSGVTQTPKHLITATGQRVTLRCSPRSGDLSVYWYQQSLDQGLQFLIQYYNGEERAKGNILERFSAQQFPDLHSELNLSSLELGDSALYFCASSVEGVEVGNEQFFGPGTRLTVL.

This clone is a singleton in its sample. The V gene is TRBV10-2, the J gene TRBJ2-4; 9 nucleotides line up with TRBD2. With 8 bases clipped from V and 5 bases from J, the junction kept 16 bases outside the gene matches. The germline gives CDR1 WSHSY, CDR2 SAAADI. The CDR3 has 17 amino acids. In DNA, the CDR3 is TGCGCCAGCTCCTCCGGGTTAGCGGGAGTGGTCGAAAACATTCAGTACTTC. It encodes CASSSGLAGVVENIQYF.

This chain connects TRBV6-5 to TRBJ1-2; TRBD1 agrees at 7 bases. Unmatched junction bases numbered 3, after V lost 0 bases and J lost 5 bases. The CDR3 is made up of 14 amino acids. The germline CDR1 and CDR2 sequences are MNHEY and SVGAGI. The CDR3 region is CASSYSDRVYGYTF. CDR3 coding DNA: TGTGCCAGCAGTTACTCCGACAGGGTGTATGGCTACACCTTC.

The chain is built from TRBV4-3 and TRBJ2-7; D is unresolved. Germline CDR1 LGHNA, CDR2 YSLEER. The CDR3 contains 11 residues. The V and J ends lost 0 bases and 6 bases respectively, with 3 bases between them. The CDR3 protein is CASSQDLEQYF. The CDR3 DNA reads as TGCGCCAGCAGCCAAGATCTCGAGCAGTACTTC.

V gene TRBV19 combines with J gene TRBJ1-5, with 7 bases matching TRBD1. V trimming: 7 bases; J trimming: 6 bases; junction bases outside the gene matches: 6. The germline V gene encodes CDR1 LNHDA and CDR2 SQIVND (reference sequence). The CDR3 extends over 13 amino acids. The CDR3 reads CASIGRGTQPQHF. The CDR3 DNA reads TGTGCCAGTATAGGCAGGGGGACTCAGCCCCAGCATTTT.

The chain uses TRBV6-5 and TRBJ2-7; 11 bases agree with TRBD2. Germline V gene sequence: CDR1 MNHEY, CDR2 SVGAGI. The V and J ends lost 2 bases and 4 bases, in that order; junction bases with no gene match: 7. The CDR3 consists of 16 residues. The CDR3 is CASSYSSGGEIYEQYF. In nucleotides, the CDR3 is TGTGCCAGCAGTTACAGTAGCGGGGGGGAAATTTACGAGCAGTACTTC.

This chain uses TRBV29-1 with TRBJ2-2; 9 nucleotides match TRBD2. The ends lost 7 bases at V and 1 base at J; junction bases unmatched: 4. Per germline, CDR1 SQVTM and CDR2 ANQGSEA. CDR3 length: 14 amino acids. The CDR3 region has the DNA TGCAGCGCGACTAGCGGAAGGAACACCGGGGAGCTGTTTTTT. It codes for CSATSGRNTGELFF.

The CDR3 nucleotides are TGTGCCAGCAGTTTTGGACAGCCCGGGCAGTCACCCCTCCACTTT. This sequence encodes CASSFGQPGQSPLHF. The chain uses TRBV6-1 and TRBJ1-6; D might be TRBD1 (6 bases). Trimming stripped 5 bases from V and 10 bases from J, with 18 bases between. CDR1 is MNHNS, CDR2 SASEGT, per germline. There are 15 residues in the CDR3.

Written as DNA, the CDR3 is TGTGCCAGCAGTTACGGAGCCCCTAGCGGGAACAATGAGCAGTTCTTC. The encoded protein is CASSYGAPSGNNEQFF. The rearrangement joins TRBV6-5 to TRBJ2-1; TRBD2 agrees at 9 bases. The V gene's germline CDR1 is MNHEY and CDR2 SVGAGI. J gave up 5 bases and V 2 bases, and 7 bases lay outside the gene matches. CDR3 length: 16 amino acids.

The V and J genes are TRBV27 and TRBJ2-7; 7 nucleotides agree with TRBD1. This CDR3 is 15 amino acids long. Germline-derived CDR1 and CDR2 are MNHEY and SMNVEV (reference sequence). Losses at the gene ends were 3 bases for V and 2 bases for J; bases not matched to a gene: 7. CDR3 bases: TGTGCCAGCAGTTTTGCGGACAGGTCTACCTACGAGCAGTACTTC. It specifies CASSFADRSTYEQYF.